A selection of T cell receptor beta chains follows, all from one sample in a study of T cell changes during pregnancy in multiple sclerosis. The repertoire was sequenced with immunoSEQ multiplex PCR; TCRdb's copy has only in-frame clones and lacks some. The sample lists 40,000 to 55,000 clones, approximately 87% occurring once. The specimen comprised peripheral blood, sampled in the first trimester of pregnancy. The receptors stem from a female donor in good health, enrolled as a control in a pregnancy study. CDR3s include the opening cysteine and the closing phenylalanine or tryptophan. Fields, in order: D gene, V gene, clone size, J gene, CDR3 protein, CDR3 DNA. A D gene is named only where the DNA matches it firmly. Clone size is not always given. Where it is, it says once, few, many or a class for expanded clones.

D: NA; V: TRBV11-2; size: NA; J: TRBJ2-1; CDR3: CASSLWDNNEQFF; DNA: TGTGCCAGCAGCTTATGGGACAACAATGAGCAGTTCTTC
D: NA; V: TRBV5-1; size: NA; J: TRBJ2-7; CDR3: CASSWRSSSDEQYF; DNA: TGCGCCAGCAGCTGGAGGTCTAGCTCCGACGAGCAGTACTTC
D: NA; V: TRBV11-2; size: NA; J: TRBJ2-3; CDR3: CASSQYTDTQYF; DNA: TGTGCCAGCAGCCAGTACACAGATACGCAGTATTTT
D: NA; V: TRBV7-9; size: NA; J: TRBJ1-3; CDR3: CASSLGASGNTIYF; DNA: TGTGCCAGCAGCTTAGGGGCCTCTGGAAACACCATATATTTT
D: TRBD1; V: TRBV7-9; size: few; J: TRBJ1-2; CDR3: CASSFVVGGSYGYTF; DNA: TGTGCCAGCAGCTTCGTTGTAGGGGGCTCCTATGGCTACACCTTC
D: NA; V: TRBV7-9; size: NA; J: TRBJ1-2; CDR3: CASSANDRANYGYTF; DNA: TGTGCCAGCAGCGCAAACGACAGAGCTAACTATGGCTACACCTTC
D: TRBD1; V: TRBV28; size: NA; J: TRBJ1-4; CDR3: CASRWTGGDEKLFF; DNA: TGTGCCAGCAGATGGACAGGGGGAGATGAAAAACTGTTTTTT
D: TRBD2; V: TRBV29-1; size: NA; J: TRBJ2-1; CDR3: CSVALPAGGEQFF; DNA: TGCAGCGTTGCCCTACCAGCGGGGGGTGAGCAGTTCTTC
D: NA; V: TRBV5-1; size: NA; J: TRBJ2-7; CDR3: CASSLDETYEQYF; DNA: TGCGCCAGCAGCTTGGATGAGACCTACGAGCAGTACTTC
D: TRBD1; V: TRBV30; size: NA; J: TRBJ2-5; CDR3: CAWSEGTGQETQYF; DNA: TGTGCCTGGAGTGAAGGGACAGGCCAAGAGACCCAGTACTTC
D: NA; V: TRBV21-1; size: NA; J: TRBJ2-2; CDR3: CASSNKFETPNTGELFF; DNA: TGTGCCAGCAGCAATAAGTTTGAGACACCTAACACCGGGGAGCTGTTTTTT
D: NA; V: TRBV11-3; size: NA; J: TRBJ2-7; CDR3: CASSAGSYEQYF; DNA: TGTGCCAGCAGCGCGGGTTCCTACGAGCAGTACTTC
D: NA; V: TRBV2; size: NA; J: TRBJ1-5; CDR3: CASSTGRHSNQPQHF; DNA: TGTGCCAGCTCAACAGGCCGCCATAGCAATCAGCCCCAGCATTTT
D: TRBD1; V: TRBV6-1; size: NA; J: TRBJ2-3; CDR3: CASSESETGSDTQYF; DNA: TGTGCCAGCAGTGAATCTGAGACAGGGTCAGATACGCAGTATTTT
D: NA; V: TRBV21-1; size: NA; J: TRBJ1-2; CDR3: CASRATGRFGYTF; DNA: TGTGCCAGCCGGGCCACAGGGAGATTTGGCTACACCTTC
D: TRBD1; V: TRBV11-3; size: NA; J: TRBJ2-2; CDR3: CASSLGQGAFGELFF; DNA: TGTGCCAGCAGCTTGGGACAGGGGGCTTTCGGGGAGCTGTTTTTT
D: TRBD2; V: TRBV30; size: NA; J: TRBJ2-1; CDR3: CAWTYPRGSGGDLVDEQFF; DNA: TGTGCCTGGACTTATCCCCGCGGTAGCGGGGGGGACCTGGTGGATGAGCAGTTCTTC
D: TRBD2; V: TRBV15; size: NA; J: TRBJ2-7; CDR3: CATSLGLAGAYEQYF; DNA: TGTGCCACCAGCTTAGGACTAGCGGGAGCCTACGAGCAGTACTTC
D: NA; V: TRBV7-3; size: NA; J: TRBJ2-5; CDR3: CASSTGLGETQYF; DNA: TGTGCCAGCAGTACAGGGTTAGGGGAGACCCAGTACTTC
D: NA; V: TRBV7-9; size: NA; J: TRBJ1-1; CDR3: CASSLPGGGTEAFF; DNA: TGTGCCAGCAGCTTACCCGGGGGTGGCACTGAAGCTTTCTTT
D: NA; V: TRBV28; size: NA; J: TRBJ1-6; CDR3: CATSWTRVSPLHF; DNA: TGTGCCACCTCTTGGACACGCGTTTCACCCCTCCACTTT
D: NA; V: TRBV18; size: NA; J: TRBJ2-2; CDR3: CASSPLRGGGNTGELFF; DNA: TGTGCCAGCTCACCACTGCGAGGAGGAGGGAACACCGGGGAGCTGTTTTTT
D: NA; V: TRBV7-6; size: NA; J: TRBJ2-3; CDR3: CASSFFAGSSSTDTQYF; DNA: TGTGCCAGCAGCTTCTTTGCGGGGTCCTCTAGCACAGATACGCAGTATTTT
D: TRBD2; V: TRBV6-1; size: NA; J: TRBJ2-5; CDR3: CASARLAASETQYF; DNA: TGTGCCAGCGCCCGACTAGCGGCGAGCGAGACCCAGTACTTC
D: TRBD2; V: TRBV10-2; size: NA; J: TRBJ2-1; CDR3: CASMGTSGYNEQFF; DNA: TGCGCCAGCATGGGGACTAGCGGATACAATGAGCAGTTCTTC
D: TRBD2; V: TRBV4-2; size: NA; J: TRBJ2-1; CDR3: CASSQGASGNNEQFF; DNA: TGTGCCAGCAGCCAAGGAGCTAGCGGGAATAATGAGCAGTTCTTC
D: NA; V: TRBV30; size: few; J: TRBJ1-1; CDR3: CAWSPPRGRNTEAFF; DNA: TGTGCCTGGAGCCCCCCCCGAGGGAGAAACACTGAAGCTTTCTTT
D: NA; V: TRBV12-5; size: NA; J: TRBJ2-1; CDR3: CASGSGVAYNEQFF; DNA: TGTGCTAGTGGATCCGGTGTCGCCTACAATGAGCAGTTCTTC
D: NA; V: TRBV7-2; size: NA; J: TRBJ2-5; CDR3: CASSRQAETQYF; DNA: TGTGCCAGCAGTCGACAGGCAGAGACCCAGTACTTC
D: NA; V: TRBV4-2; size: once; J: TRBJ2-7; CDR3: CASSQGAGLSYEQYF; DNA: TGTGCCAGCAGCCAAGGGGCCGGACTATCTTACGAGCAGTACTTC
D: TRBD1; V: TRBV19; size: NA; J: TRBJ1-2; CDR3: CATEGTGVDPYGYTF; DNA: TGTGCCACGGAGGGGACAGGCGTTGATCCCTATGGCTACACCTTC
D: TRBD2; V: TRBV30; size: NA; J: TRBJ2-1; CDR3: CASLADYNEQFF; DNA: TGTGCCAGCCTAGCGGACTACAATGAGCAGTTCTTC
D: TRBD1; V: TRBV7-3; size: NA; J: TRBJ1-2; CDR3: CASSLTGTGDGYTF; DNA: TGTGCCAGCAGCTTAACGGGGACAGGGGACGGCTACACCTTC
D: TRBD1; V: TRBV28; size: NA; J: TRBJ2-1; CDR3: CASSSSGTGSYNEQFF; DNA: TGTGCCAGCAGTTCATCCGGGACAGGGTCCTACAATGAGCAGTTCTTC
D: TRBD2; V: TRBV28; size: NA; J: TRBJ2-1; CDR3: CASSLVTSGSHEQFF; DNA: TGTGCCAGCAGTTTAGTCACTAGCGGGAGCCATGAGCAGTTCTTC
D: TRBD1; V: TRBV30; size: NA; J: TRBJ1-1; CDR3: CAWRSDRGRNTEAFF; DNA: TGTGCCTGGAGATCGGACAGGGGTCGGAACACTGAAGCTTTCTTT
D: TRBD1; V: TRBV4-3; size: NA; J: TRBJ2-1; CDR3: CASSQEAGAGGNNEQFF; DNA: TGCGCCAGCAGCCAAGAAGCTGGGGCAGGGGGCAACAATGAGCAGTTCTTC
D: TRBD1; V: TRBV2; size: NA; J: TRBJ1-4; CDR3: CASTPGQGREKLFF; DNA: TGTGCCAGCACCCCGGGACAGGGCCGCGAAAAACTGTTTTTT
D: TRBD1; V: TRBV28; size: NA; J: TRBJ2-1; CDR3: CASSPRGDREEQFF; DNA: TGTGCCAGCAGTCCCCGGGGGGACAGGGAGGAGCAGTTCTTC
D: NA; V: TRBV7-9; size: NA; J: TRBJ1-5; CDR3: CASSFHNQPQHF; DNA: TGTGCCAGCAGCTTCCATAATCAGCCCCAGCATTTT
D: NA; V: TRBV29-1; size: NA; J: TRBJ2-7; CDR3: CSVATGNLGEQYF; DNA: TGCAGCGTTGCAACAGGGAATCTAGGCGAGCAGTACTTC
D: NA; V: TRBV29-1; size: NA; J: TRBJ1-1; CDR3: CSFRSGTEAFF; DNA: TGCAGCTTCCGGAGTGGCACTGAAGCTTTCTTT
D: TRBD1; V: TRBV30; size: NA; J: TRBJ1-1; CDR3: CACRQGWGTEAFF; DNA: TGTGCCTGTCGACAGGGATGGGGCACTGAAGCTTTCTTT
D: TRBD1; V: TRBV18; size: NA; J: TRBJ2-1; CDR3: CASSPQGQGQDEQFF; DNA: TGTGCCAGCTCACCACAGGGACAGGGTCAGGATGAGCAGTTCTTC
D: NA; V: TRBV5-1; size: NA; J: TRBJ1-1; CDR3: CASSLDSLNTEAFF; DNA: TGCGCCAGCAGCCTAGACAGTCTGAACACTGAAGCTTTCTTT
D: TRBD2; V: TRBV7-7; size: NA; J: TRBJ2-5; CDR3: CASSPGLAGGQETQYF; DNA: TGTGCCAGCAGCCCGGGACTAGCGGGGGGCCAAGAGACCCAGTACTTC
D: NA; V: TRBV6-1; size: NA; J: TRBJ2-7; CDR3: CASSEVGVYEQYF; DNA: TGTGCCAGCAGTGAAGTCGGGGTCTACGAGCAGTACTTC
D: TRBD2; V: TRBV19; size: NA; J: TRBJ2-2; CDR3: CASRTSGRTGELFF; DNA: TGTGCCAGTAGGACTAGCGGGCGCACCGGGGAGCTGTTTTTT
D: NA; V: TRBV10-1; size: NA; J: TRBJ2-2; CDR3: CASSERLEAGELFF; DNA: TGCGCCAGCAGTGAGCGTCTAGAGGCCGGGGAGCTGTTTTTT
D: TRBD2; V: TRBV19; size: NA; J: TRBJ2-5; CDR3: CASSIVLTSETQYF; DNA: TGTGCCAGTAGTATAGTCTTGACTAGCGAGACCCAGTACTTC
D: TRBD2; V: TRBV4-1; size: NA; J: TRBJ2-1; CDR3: CASSQGSGRGDSYNEQFF; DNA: TGCGCCAGCAGCCAAGGTTCAGGGCGGGGGGATTCCTACAATGAGCAGTTCTTC
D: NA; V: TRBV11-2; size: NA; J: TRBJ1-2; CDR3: CASSPQAGTWGYTF; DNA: TGTGCCAGCAGCCCACAGGCTGGTACCTGGGGCTACACCTTC
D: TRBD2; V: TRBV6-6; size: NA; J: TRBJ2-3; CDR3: CASSYEGGPTDTQYF; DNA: TGTGCCAGCAGTTACGAGGGAGGGCCGACAGATACGCAGTATTTT